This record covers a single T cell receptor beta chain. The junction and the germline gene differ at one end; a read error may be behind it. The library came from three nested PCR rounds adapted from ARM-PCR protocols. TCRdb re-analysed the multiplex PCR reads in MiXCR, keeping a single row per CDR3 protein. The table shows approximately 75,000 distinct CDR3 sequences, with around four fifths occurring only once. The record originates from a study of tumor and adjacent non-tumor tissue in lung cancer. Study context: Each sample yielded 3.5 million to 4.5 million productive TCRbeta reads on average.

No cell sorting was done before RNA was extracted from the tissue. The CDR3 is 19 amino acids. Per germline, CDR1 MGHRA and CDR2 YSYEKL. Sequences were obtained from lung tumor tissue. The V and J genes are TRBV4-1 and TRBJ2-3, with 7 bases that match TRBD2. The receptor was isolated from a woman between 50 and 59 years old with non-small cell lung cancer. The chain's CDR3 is CASSQERGVGLEASDTQYF. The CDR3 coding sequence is TGCGCCAGCAGCCAAGAGAGAGGGGTCGGACTAGAGGCCTCAGATACGCAATATTTT.